Listed below are T cell receptor beta chains from one sample, sequenced in a study of CD8 T cells in Susac syndrome. TCRdb re-called the immunoSEQ multiplex PCR reads with MiXCR, one entry per CDR3 protein. This table has hundreds of thousands of distinct CDR3 sequences, roughly 93% appearing once. Source material: CD4+ T cells from PBMCs. Receptor source: a human donor with multiple sclerosis. CDR3s include the opening cysteine and the closing phenylalanine or tryptophan. A D gene is named only where the DNA matches it firmly. Some rows have no size entry. The others give once, few or many, or a class for an expanded clone.

16	-	TRBV6-6	TRBJ1-1	-	TGTGCCAGCAGTTACTCGGACCCAGGGCCATCGACTGAAGCTTTCTTT	CASSYSDPGPSTEAFF
15	-	TRBV5-4	TRBJ1-2	-	TGTGCCAGCAGCGCCGGACAGACAGCCTTATATGGCTACACCTTC	CASSAGQTALYGYTF
15	-	TRBV2	TRBJ1-2	-	TGTGCCAGCAGGGCACAGGAATACCCTAACTATGGCTACACCTTC	CASRAQEYPNYGYTF
15	-	TRBV2	TRBJ2-2	-	TGTGCCAGCAGTCGGGACTCACTAAACACCGGGGAGCTGTTTTTT	CASSRDSLNTGELFF
19	-	TRBV4-1	TRBJ1-6	TRBD1	TGCGCCAGCAGCCAAGATAGGGACAGGGGGCCATCAAATAATTCACCCCTCCACTTT	CASSQDRDRGPSNNSPLHF
14	-	TRBV9	TRBJ1-3	-	TGTGCCAGCAGCCAAGGCAGGGATGGAAACACCATATATTTT	CASSQGRDGNTIYF
15	-	TRBV12-3/TRBV12-4	TRBJ1-5	TRBD1	TGTGCCAGCAGGGCTGACAGGGGGACCAATCAGCCCCAGCATTTT	CASRADRGTNQPQHF
15	-	TRBV5-1	TRBJ2-2	-	TGCGCCAGCAGCTTGGAACTAGCTGCGACCGGGGAGCTGTTTTTT	CASSLELAATGELFF
13	-	TRBV28	TRBJ2-5	TRBD2	TGTGCCAGCAGGCCGGGAGGGTTGGAGACCCAGTACTTC	CASRPGGLETQYF
14	-	TRBV9	TRBJ1-2	TRBD1	TGTGCCAGCAGCAACCGGGACAGGGGGTCCGGCTACACCTTC	CASSNRDRGSGYTF
17	-	TRBV18	TRBJ2-2	-	TGTGCCAGCTCACCTTCAGGGGATCGGGCGAACACCGGGGAGCTGTTTTTT	CASSPSGDRANTGELFF
16	-	TRBV19	TRBJ1-3	-	TGTGCCAGTAGTATCTCCTCCAGGATCCCGGGAAACACCATATATTTT	CASSISSRIPGNTIYF
16	once	TRBV5-1	TRBJ1-3	-	TGCGCCAGCAGCCGGTCAGGGCACAACTCTGGAAACACCATATATTTT	CASSRSGHNSGNTIYF
15	once	TRBV7-9	TRBJ2-5	-	TGTGCCAGCAGCACCGGGGGTACGCACCAAGAGACCCAGTACTTC	CASSTGGTHQETQYF
12	-	TRBV25-1	TRBJ2-3	-	TGTGCCAGCAGTGCCCTGTGGGGTACGCAGTATTTT	CASSALWGTQYF
14	-	TRBV6-5	TRBJ1-6	-	TGTGCCAGCAGTAAGCCGGGCCCCCCTGCACCCCTCCACTTT	CASSKPGPPAPLHF
15	-	TRBV6-5	TRBJ2-1	TRBD1	TGTGCCAGCAGTTACTCGAGACAGGGGTACAATGAGCAGTTCTTC	CASSYSRQGYNEQFF
12	-	TRBV6-6	TRBJ2-7	TRBD1	TGTGCCAGCAGTTCCTCGACAGGGAAGCAGTACTTC	CASSSSTGKQYF
13	-	TRBV29-1	TRBJ2-1	-	TGCAGCGTGCCCGGGGTACTAGGGCATGAGCAGTTCTTC	CSVPGVLGHEQFF
19	-	TRBV12-3/TRBV12-4	TRBJ1-5	-	TGTGCCAGCAGTCCCTGGACAGAGAGATATAGTTTGAGCAATCAGCCCCAGCATTTT	CASSPWTERYSLSNQPQHF
14	-	TRBV20-1	TRBJ1-1	-	TGCAGTGCTAGATTGACAGTTGATAACACTGAAGCTTTCTTT	CSARLTVDNTEAFF
16	once	TRBV20-1	TRBJ2-5	TRBD1	TGCAGTGCTACCTCCGGGACAGGGGGCGGTGGAGAGACCCAGTACTTC	CSATSGTGGGGETQYF
13	-	TRBV11-2	TRBJ2-7	-	TGTGCCAGCAGCTTAGTGGGGGTCTACGAGCAGTACTTC	CASSLVGVYEQYF
16	-	TRBV12-3/TRBV12-4	TRBJ2-3	TRBD1	TGTGCCAGCAGTCTACGACAGGGAGTCGGGGCAGATACGCAGTATTTT	CASSLRQGVGADTQYF
14	-	TRBV10-2	TRBJ1-3	-	TGCGCCAGCAGGGGAAGAGACTCTGGAAACACCATATATTTT	CASRGRDSGNTIYF
13	-	TRBV19	TRBJ2-3	-	TGTGCCAGTAGTTGGGCCCCGGGGGATACGCAGTATTTT	CASSWAPGDTQYF
14	-	TRBV27	TRBJ2-2	-	TGTGCCAGCCGCAGGGGCCCGAACACCGGGGAGCTGTTTTTT	CASRRGPNTGELFF
15	-	TRBV2	TRBJ1-5	TRBD1	TGTGCCAGCAAAGCCAGGGGGCTCGGGAATCAGCCCCAGCATTTT	CASKARGLGNQPQHF